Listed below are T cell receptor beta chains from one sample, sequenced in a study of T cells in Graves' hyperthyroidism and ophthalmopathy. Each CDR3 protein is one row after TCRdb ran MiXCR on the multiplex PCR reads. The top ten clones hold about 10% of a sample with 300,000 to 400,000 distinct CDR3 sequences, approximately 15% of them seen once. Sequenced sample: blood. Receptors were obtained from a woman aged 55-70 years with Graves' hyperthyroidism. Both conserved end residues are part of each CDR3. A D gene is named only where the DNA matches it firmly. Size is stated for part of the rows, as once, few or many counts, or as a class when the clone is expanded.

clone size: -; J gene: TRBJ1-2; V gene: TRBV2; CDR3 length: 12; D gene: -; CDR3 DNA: TGTGCCAGCTATCCGGAGATCTATGGCTACACCTTC; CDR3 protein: CASYPEIYGYTF
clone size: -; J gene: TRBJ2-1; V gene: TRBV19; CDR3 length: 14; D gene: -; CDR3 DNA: TGTGCCAGTAGTATAGATCTATCGGGTGCGGGGCAGTTCTTC; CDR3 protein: CASSIDLSGAGQFF
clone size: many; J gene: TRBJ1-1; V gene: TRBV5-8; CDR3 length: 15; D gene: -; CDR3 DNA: TGTGCCAGCAGCTCTGGGGCACGCTGGGGGACTGAAGCTTTCTTT; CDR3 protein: CASSSGARWGTEAFF
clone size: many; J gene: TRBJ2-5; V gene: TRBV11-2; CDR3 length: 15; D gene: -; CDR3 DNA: TGTGCCAGCAGCCTCGGGACGGCCAGGCAAGAGACCCAGTACTTC; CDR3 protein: CASSLGTARQETQYF
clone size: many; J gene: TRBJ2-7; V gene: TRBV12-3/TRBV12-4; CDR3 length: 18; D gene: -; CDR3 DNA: TGTGCCAGCAAACCGGGACGGAGAGGATCAGCCGGGGGCTACGAGCAGTACTTC; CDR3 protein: CASKPGRRGSAGGYEQYF
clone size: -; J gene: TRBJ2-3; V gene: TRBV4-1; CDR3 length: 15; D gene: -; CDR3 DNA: TGCGCCAGCAGCCAAGCCCCCCCGGTGACAGATACGCAGTATTTT; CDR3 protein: CASSQAPPVTDTQYF
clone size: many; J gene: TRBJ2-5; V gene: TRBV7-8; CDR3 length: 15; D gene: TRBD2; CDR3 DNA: TGTGCCAGCAGCCCCCCCGGGGGGGGGAGGGAGACCCAGTACTTC; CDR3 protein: CASSPPGGGRETQYF
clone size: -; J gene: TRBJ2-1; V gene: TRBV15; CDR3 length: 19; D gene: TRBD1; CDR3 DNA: TGTGCCACCAGCAGAGACGACAGGGGCGTTATCGTAGCCTACAATGAGCAGTTCTTC; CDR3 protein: CATSRDDRGVIVAYNEQFF
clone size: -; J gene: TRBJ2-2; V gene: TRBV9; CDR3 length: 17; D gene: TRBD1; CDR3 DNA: TGTGCCAGCAGCCCCCGACAGGGGGCGCCGACCACCGGGGAGCTGTTTTTT; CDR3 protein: CASSPRQGAPTTGELFF
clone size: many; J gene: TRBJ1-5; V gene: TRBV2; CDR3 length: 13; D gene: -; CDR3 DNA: TGTGCCAGCAGTACCCAGGGAGGTCAGCCCCAGCATTTT; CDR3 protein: CASSTQGGQPQHF
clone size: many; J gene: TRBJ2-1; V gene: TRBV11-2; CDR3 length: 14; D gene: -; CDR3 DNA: TGTGCCAGCAGCTCCTCTGTCCCTCTCGATGAGCAGTTCTTC; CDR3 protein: CASSSSVPLDEQFF
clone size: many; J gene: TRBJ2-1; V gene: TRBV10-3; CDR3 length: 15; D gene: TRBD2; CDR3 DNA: TGTGCCATCAGTGAGGGTAGCGGGGACTACAATGAGCAGTTCTTC; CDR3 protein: CAISEGSGDYNEQFF
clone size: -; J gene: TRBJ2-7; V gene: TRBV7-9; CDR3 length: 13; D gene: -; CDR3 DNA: TGTGCCAGCAGCTTTGAAGGGCTGATGGAGCAGTACTTC; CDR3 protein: CASSFEGLMEQYF
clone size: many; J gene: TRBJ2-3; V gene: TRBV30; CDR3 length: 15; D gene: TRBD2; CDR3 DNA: TGTGCCCGCCTCGAGACTAGCGGGTACACAGATACGCAGTATTTT; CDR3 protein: CARLETSGYTDTQYF
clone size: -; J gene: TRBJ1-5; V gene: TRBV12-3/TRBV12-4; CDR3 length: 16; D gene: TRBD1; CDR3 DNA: TGTGCCAGCAGCCAACCCAGGACAGGGGGCAATCAGCCCCAGCATTTT; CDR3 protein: CASSQPRTGGNQPQHF
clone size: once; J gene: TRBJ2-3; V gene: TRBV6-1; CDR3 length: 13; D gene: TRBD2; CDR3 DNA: TGTGTCAGCAAGCGGGAGGGCGCAGATACGCAGTATTTT; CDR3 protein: CVSKREGADTQYF